This T cell receptor (beta chain) stems from a study of T-cell reconstitution after alpha-beta-depleted transplantation in children. Unique molecular identifiers were built into the TCRbeta library. A single record per CDR3 protein comes from TCRdb applying MiXCR to the PCR reads. This table has approximately 82,000 distinct CDR3 sequences, roughly a sixth appearing once. This clonotype occurred a few times. Its antigen is not identified. Study results and limitations: Once a year had passed after transplant, T-cell counts and diversity came mostly from newly produced T cells.

This CDR3 is built from 11 residues. Looked up from germline, CDR1 is GTSNPN and CDR2 is SVGIG (reference sequence). With 4 bases removed from V and 8 bases from J, the gap between germline ends came to 11 bases. The chain links TRBV30 to TRBJ1-1, with D unresolved. The starting material was PBMCs, mostly from graft donor cells, obtained 180 days after TCRalphabeta/CD19-depleted stem cell transplant. The clonotype originates from a male patient aged 2-15 years who had a stem cell transplant for acute lymphoblastic leukemia, so the T cells may come from the graft donor. CDR3 region: CAWNMGTEAFF. CDR3 nucleotides: TGTGCCTGGAATATGGGAACAGAAGCTTTCTTT.